Below, one T cell receptor (beta chain) is given with its context. These data come from a study of T cell changes during pregnancy in multiple sclerosis. Measured with immunoSEQ multiplex PCR; TCRdb has only the in-frame clones, and not every one. The sample includes some 29,000 clones, around nine tenths of them seen just once. With 0 bases clipped from V and 3 bases from J, the junction kept 8 bases outside the gene matches. Germline V lookup: CDR1 SGHRS, CDR2 YFSETQ. The CDR3 length is 17 residues. The sequence derives from a female donor in good health, enrolled as a control in a pregnancy study. The rearrangement joins TRBV5-1 to TRBJ2-7; 11 positions agree with TRBD2. Sequencing used CD4+ T cells from peripheral blood mononuclear cells, obtained in the first trimester of pregnancy. In DNA form, the CDR3 reads TGCGCCAGCAGCTTGGTTACTAGCGGGGGCCAGATCTACGAGCAGTACTTC. It codes for CASSLVTSGGQIYEQYF.